This is a list of T cell receptor beta chains from one sample in a study of vaccination and CD4 T cells after COVID-19. Their recognized antigens are unknown. From the PCR reads, TCRdb called clonotypes with MiXCR, one entry per CDR3 protein. The sample carries 20,000 to 30,000 distinct CDR3 sequences, 35% to 55% recorded once. The material sequenced was CD4+ T cells from blood, cultured in vitro, taken about 7 months after SARS-CoV-2 vaccination. These receptors were obtained from a human donor who had recovered from COVID-19. CDR3s include the opening cysteine and the closing phenylalanine or tryptophan. The D gene is left open where the match is weak. The size entry is marked missing in some rows and otherwise reads once, few, many or a size class.

v_gene,j_gene,abundance,d_gene,CDR3nt,CDR3aa
TRBV15,TRBJ2-7,few,NA,TGTGCCACCAGCATGGGGCGCGGGCCCATCTCCTACGAGCAGTACTTC,CATSMGRGPISYEQYF
TRBV5-1,TRBJ2-7,NA,NA,TGCGCCAGCAGCTTGCTTACAAGGGGGGTGGGCTACGAGCAGTACTTC,CASSLLTRGVGYEQYF
TRBV7-2,TRBJ2-3,NA,TRBD2,TGTGCCAGCAGCTTACGCGGGAGAAACGGAGATACGCAGTATTTT,CASSLRGRNGDTQYF
TRBV11-2,TRBJ2-7,NA,NA,TGTGCCAGCAGTCCACAATTGGGGCTCGGGGCATACGAGCAGTACTTC,CASSPQLGLGAYEQYF
TRBV7-3,TRBJ2-6,NA,NA,TGTGCCAGCAGCTTAATTGGGGCCAACGTCCTGACTTTC,CASSLIGANVLTF
TRBV7-3,TRBJ2-2,few,NA,TGTGCCAGCAGCTTAGATCCCAGTGGGGAGCTGTTTTTT,CASSLDPSGELFF
TRBV27,TRBJ1-1,NA,NA,TGTGCCAGCAGGGAGGATACTGAAGCTTTCTTT,CASREDTEAFF
TRBV7-3,TRBJ2-3,few,TRBD2,TGTGCCAGCAGCTTAGCGGGGGGCACAGATACGCAGTATTTT,CASSLAGGTDTQYF
TRBV28,TRBJ2-7,NA,TRBD1,TGTGCCAGCAGTCCGACAGGGGGGATGTTTAGGACTAGACCCTACGAGCAGTACTTC,CASSPTGGMFRTRPYEQYF
TRBV7-9,TRBJ1-1,NA,NA,TGTGCCAGCAGCTTCCAGGGTCGGAGTACTGAAGCTTTCTTT,CASSFQGRSTEAFF
TRBV6-2/TRBV6-3,TRBJ1-5,few,NA,TGTGCCAGCAGGTGGGCCAAGGGAGACGGCCAGCCCCAGCATTTT,CASRWAKGDGQPQHF
TRBV6-2/TRBV6-3,TRBJ1-5,NA,NA,TGTGCCAGCAGTTACTCTTTGGGGGGATCTCAGCCCCAGCATTTT,CASSYSLGGSQPQHF
TRBV7-2,TRBJ2-6,NA,NA,TGTGCCAGCAGCTTAGGAGGTCCTGGGGCCAACGTCCTGACTTTC,CASSLGGPGANVLTF
TRBV7-2,TRBJ2-5,NA,NA,TGTGCCAGCAGCTCCGCACAGCCTATACAAGAGACCCAGTACTTC,CASSSAQPIQETQYF
TRBV20-1,TRBJ2-5,NA,TRBD2,TGCAGTGCAGGGAGGGTTTCCTTCCAAGAGACCCAGTACTTC,CSAGRVSFQETQYF
TRBV24-1,TRBJ2-1,NA,TRBD2,TGTGCCACCAGTGACCAGACTAGCGGTTACGACAATGAGCAGTTCTTC,CATSDQTSGYDNEQFF
TRBV7-9,TRBJ2-2,NA,TRBD2,TGTGCCAGCAGCCGGCTACGCGGGAGGGCGAACACCGGGGAGCTGTTTTTT,CASSRLRGRANTGELFF
TRBV7-2,TRBJ2-7,NA,NA,TGTGCCAGCAGCTTACGCCCCATAGGGGGGGCCTACGAGCAGTACTTC,CASSLRPIGGAYEQYF
TRBV9,TRBJ1-6,NA,TRBD1,TGTGCCAGCAGCCTGTTAGACAGGGGCTATTCACCCCTCCACTTT,CASSLLDRGYSPLHF
TRBV10-3,TRBJ2-1,NA,TRBD2,TGTGCCATCAGAGCTAGGACTAGCGGGAAAGACTACAATGAGCAGTTCTTC,CAIRARTSGKDYNEQFF
TRBV20-1,TRBJ2-6,few,NA,TGCAGTGCTAGAGATGCGGCTAGCGCCTCTGGGGCCAACGTCCTGACTTTC,CSARDAASASGANVLTF
TRBV6-1,TRBJ1-2,NA,NA,TGTGTCAGCAGACACCTACGGGGAAGCTATGGCTACACCTTC,CVSRHLRGSYGYTF
TRBV6-4,TRBJ2-5,NA,TRBD2,TGTGCCAGCAGCCAGACTAGCGGGGTACCATCCGGGGAGACCCAGTACTTC,CASSQTSGVPSGETQYF